This T cell receptor (beta chain) emerged from a study of T cells in Graves' hyperthyroidism and ophthalmopathy. Study results and caveats: Blood also held most thyroid clonotypes expanded beyond 0.001.

The ends were cut back, 11 bases at V and 0 bases at J, with 14 bases in the middle. From germline, CDR1 is KGHDR and CDR2 SFDVKD. The CDR3 is made up of 14 amino acids. RNA transcripts served as the template for amplifying TCR beta CDR3 regions. Using the HTBI primer set, a first-round RT-PCR was run on the TCR CDR3. From the multiplex PCR reads, TCRdb called clonotypes with MiXCR, one entry per CDR3 protein. The profile shows about 96,000 distinct CDR3 sequences, about 51% of them singletons. This clonotype has a count of ten or more. The antigen remains unidentified. The TCR originated in a woman aged 40-49 years with Graves' hyperthyroidism. The chain has TRBV24-1 and TRBJ2-3; D possibly corresponds to TRBD2 (6 bases). Source material: blood. CDR3 region: CAIIKSGSTDTQYF. The CDR3 DNA sequence: TGTGCCATCATTAAGAGCGGGAGCACAGATACGCAGTATTTT.